This TCR beta chain was identified in a study of blood T cell repertoires in COVID-19. Study information: Sample material is recorded as cDNA or gDNA derived from T cells, B-cell-depleted T cells, or PBMCs.

Assignments of participants to cohorts depended upon their own reported clinical history. Cohort 3 donors were reported recovered after two negative PCRs, clearance, or symptom resolution. Generated by immunoSEQ multiplex PCR, the TCRdb table keeps only in-frame clones and is missing some. The table has over 250,000 clones, roughly 86% seen once. Germline V gene lookup returns CDR1 MDHEN and CDR2 SYDVKM. With 8 bases removed from V and 10 bases from J, the gap between germline ends came to 12 bases. CDR3 length: 12 residues. V usage is TRBV28 and J usage is TRBJ1-6, with D perhaps TRBD1 (5 bases). The sequenced sample consisted of PBMCs or T cells enriched from blood (not recorded which). The receptor was derived from a woman in her thirties who had recovered from COVID-19. CDR3 sequence reads: CASGGESSPLHF. CDR3 bases: TGTGCCAGCGGAGGGGAGTCGTCACCCCTCCACTTT.